These 6 T cell receptor beta chains were all obtained from the same sample, sequenced in a study of long-term antiretroviral therapy in people with HIV. Survey-level resolution applied to immunoSEQ assay v3.0. Using immunoSEQ multiplex PCR, the repertoire was profiled, and TCRdb retains in-frame clones only, with some absent. The sample includes some 47,000 clones, 90% to 95% of them seen just once. This material consisted of unsorted PBMCs, taken 3.7 years after starting antiretroviral therapy. The source of these receptors is a woman in her fifties or sixties with HIV.

This clone was seen once. This rearrangement joins TRBV15 to TRBJ2-1; D may correspond to TRBD1 or TRBD2 (5 bases each). The V end lost 5 bases, the J end lost 3 bases, and 14 bases lay between the germline ends. CDR1 LNHNV and CDR2 YYDKDF come from the germline V gene (reference sequence). The CDR3 has 15 residues. The CDR3 DNA reads as TGTGCCACCAGCCGCCTGATGGGGGACTACAATGAGCAGTTCTTC. This encodes CATSRLMGDYNEQFF.

The chain joins TRBV7-3 to TRBJ2-3; 7 bases are shared with TRBD2. Germline V gene lookup returns CDR1 SGHTA and CDR2 FQGTGA. Trimming removed 0 bases from V and 4 bases from J; junction bases left unmatched: 4. CDR3 size: 15 residues. The CDR3 protein is CASSLTLAVADTQYF. The CDR3 DNA reads as TGTGCCAGCAGCTTAACCCTAGCGGTCGCAGATACGCAGTATTTT.

This sequence joins TRBV5-1 and TRBJ1-3, with D possibly being TRBD1 (6 bases). V was trimmed by 0 bases and J by 3 bases, leaving 10 bases between them. This CDR3 comprises 15 residues. Germline lookup yields CDR1 SGHRS and CDR2 YFSETQ. In DNA form, the CDR3 reads TGCGCCAGCAGCTTGGGCAGGGGCGATGGAAACACCATATATTTT. Its translation is CASSLGRGDGNTIYF.

The chain has TRBV4-1 and TRBJ1-2, with 7 bases matching TRBD1. V lost 0 bases to trimming and J lost 2 bases; unmatched junction nucleotides: 6. The germline V gene has CDR1 MGHRA and CDR2 YSYEKL. The CDR3 loop spans 16 amino acids. CDR3 nucleotide sequence: TGCGCCAGCAGCCAAGATTCGCAACAGGGGAACTATGGCTACACCTTC. Translating it yields CASSQDSQQGNYGYTF.

The chain recombines TRBV19 with TRBJ2-6, with 7 bases matching TRBD2. This CDR3 has 16 amino acids. Looked up from germline, CDR1 is LNHDA and CDR2 is SQIVND (reference sequence). After removal of 7 bases from V and 4 bases from J, the junction contained 10 bases not matched to a gene. CDR3 DNA: TGTGCCAGTAATCCGGTGGGAGGGGCCGGGGCCAACGTCCTGACTTTC. Translated, it gives CASNPVGGAGANVLTF.

This chain connects TRBV2 to TRBJ2-2; TRBD1 matches 8 bases. Per germline, CDR1 SNHLY and CDR2 FYNNEI. Trimming took 5 bases from V and 6 from J; bases not matched to a gene: 5. The CDR3 extends over 14 amino acids. CDR3 amino acids: CASSSDREAGELFF. The CDR3 bases are TGTGCCAGCAGTTCGGACAGGGAGGCCGGGGAGCTGTTTTTT.